This TCR beta chain originates from a study of response to subunit inactivated influenza vaccine. Germline-derived CDR1 and CDR2 are SGHRS and YFSETQ. The CDR3 is made up of 16 amino acids. V dropped 0 bases and J dropped 2 bases, with 14 bases sitting between them. This clonotype has more than one count but fewer than ten. Antigen specificity is unknown. Via MiXCR, TCRdb re-called the RT-PCR reads, giving one row per CDR3 protein. Altogether about 310,000 distinct CDR3 sequences are present, roughly 20% being singletons, with the ten largest covering under 13%. Study conclusions and caveats: Authors suggested seasonal influenza vaccinations each recruit few new T cells.

The gene calls are TRBV5-1 and TRBJ1-2; weak D call: TRBD1 (5 bases). The source is a man between 50 and 70 years old who received an inactivated influenza vaccine. This sample comprised PBMCs from blood, obtained less than 22 months after vaccination. This chain's CDR3 is CASSLDSTALNYGYTF. CDR3 in DNA: TGCGCCAGCAGCTTGGATTCGACAGCCCTAAACTATGGCTACACCTTC.